The 14 T cell receptor beta chains given below trace back to one sample, sequenced in a study of regulatory T cells in long-lasting Graves disease. Construction of TCR beta libraries relied on iRepertoire HTBI primers and on Arm-PCR targeting CDR3 regions. From the multiplex PCR reads, TCRdb called clonotypes with MiXCR, one entry per CDR3 protein. Of 620,000 or so distinct CDR3 sequences in the sample, approximately 15% are singletons; the top ten hold approximately 18%. Time point reported: newly diagnosed GD, antithyroid drugs for less than 3 months. RNA from PBMCs was the source of the TCR library. This same sample was also part of a study on T cells in Graves' hyperthyroidism and ophthalmopathy.

The sequences come from peripheral blood mononuclear cells (PBMCs), collected at new diagnosis, from a patient treated with antithyroid drugs. These receptor sequences come from a woman between 25 and 40 years old with Graves disease.

Notes on this clonotype: This sequence may be a read error, since a much larger clone differs from it by one base. This chain connects TRBV28 to TRBJ1-2; a possible D gene is TRBD1 (6 bases). Trimming removed 2 bases at V and 4 bases at J, with 14 bases between. Germline CDR1 MDHEN, CDR2 SYDVKM. CDR3 length: 15 amino acids. CDR3 coding DNA: TGTGCCAGCAGTTTAGAGTGGCAGGGGTCCTATGGCTACACCTTC. Amino acid sequence: CASSLEWQGSYGYTF.

The chain carries TRBV7-3 and TRBJ2-2; D is uncertain. The V gene's germline CDR1 is SGHTA and CDR2 FQGTGA. With 3 bases removed from V and 6 bases from J, the gap between germline ends came to 11 bases. This CDR3 is 14 amino acids long. Here the CDR3 reads CASSFHSNAGELFF. As DNA, the CDR3 is TGTGCCAGCAGCTTTCATTCAAACGCCGGGGAGCTGTTTTTT.

The rearrangement uses TRBV7-3 and TRBJ2-6; D not resolved. Germline CDR1 reads SGHTA; CDR2 reads FQGTGA. The CDR3 extends over 13 amino acids. Trimming left V 5 bases short and J 2 bases short, with 4 bases between. The CDR3: CASSTTGANVLTF. The CDR3 bases are TGTGCCAGCAGCACGACTGGGGCCAACGTCCTGACTTTC.

This clonotype was seen repeatedly, ten times or more. The V call is TRBV3-1, the J call TRBJ1-5, with 9 bases aligning to TRBD1. J was trimmed by 7 bases and V by 8 bases; bases with no gene match: 12. The CDR3 spans 15 residues. The germline CDR1 and CDR2 sequences are LGHDT and YNNKEL (reference sequence). The CDR3 DNA is TGTGCCAGCGGAAACCGGGACAGGGACAACCAGCCCCAGCATTTT. Translated, it gives CASGNRDRDNQPQHF.

This clonotype was counted between two and nine times. This chain links TRBV7-6 with TRBJ2-7; D uncertain. Germline assignment: CDR1 SGHVS and CDR2 FNYEAQ. V lost 2 bases and J 3 bases, leaving 14 bases between the germline ends. The CDR3 is 15 residues long. CDR3 amino acids: CASSLSGGPYYEQYF. DNA for the CDR3: TGTGCCAGCAGCTTAAGTGGCGGTCCTTACTACGAGCAGTACTTC.

The rearrangement links TRBV5-5 to TRBJ2-3; D is unclear. Germline V gene data show CDR1 as SGHKS and CDR2 as YYEKEE (reference sequence). The CDR3 loop spans 16 amino acids. The ends were cut back, 1 base at V and 3 bases at J, with 15 bases in the middle. CDR3 loop: CASSLFSTQRTDTQYF. The CDR3 DNA sequence: TGTGCCAGCAGCTTGTTCTCTACCCAAAGGACAGATACGCAGTATTTT.

This clonotype was seen at least ten times. J is TRBJ1-1 and V is TRBV6-1, with a possible D match to TRBD1 (5 bases). The CDR3 consists of 13 residues. In germline, CDR1 is MNHNS, CDR2 SASEGT. Trimming pared 11 bases from V and 1 base from J, leaving 14 bases between. The CDR3 region has the DNA TGTGCCGGACGGGGCAGACAGAACACTGAAGCTTTCTTT. Amino acids: CAGRGRQNTEAFF.

There are many counts of this clonotype. J is TRBJ2-7 and V is TRBV6-2 or TRBV6-3; D unclear. The ends were cut back, 5 bases at V and 3 bases at J, with 23 bases in the middle. This CDR3 spans 17 amino acids. Germline CDR1 and CDR2: MNHEY and SVGEGT. The CDR3 DNA follows: TGTGCCAGCAGTGCGATTGGGTGGAGTCCCATTAGCTACGAGCAGTACTTC. Protein sequence: CASSAIGWSPISYEQYF.

This clonotype occurred a few times. Germline and junction disagree at one end, which may indicate a read error. The J gene is TRBJ2-1, the V gene TRBV20-1; 9 positions agree with TRBD2. Germline CDR1 and CDR2: DFQATT and SNEGSKA (reference sequence). The CDR3 is 16 amino acids. In DNA, the CDR3 is TGCAGTGCGAGAGAAAATAGCGGGAGCTCCTACAATGAGCAGTTCTTC. It specifies CSARENSGSSYNEQFF.

V and J are TRBV29-1 and TRBJ2-3, with a possible D match to TRBD2 (5 bases). V was clipped by 6 bases and J by 3 bases, with 10 bases between them. This CDR3 comprises 12 residues. Germline V lookup: CDR1 SQVTM, CDR2 ANQGSEA. The CDR3 sequence is CSVTSGTDTQYF. CDR3 DNA sequence: TGCAGCGTGACGAGCGGAACAGATACGCAGTATTTT.

This chain joins TRBV6-1 and TRBJ1-4; D may be TRBD1 (6 bases). V dropped 8 bases and J dropped 8 bases, with 18 bases sitting between them. Germline V gene lookup returns CDR1 MNHNS and CDR2 SASEGT. There are 14 residues in the CDR3. The DNA for the CDR3 is TGTGCCAGCCCCGACTGGGGGGGCCTGGAAAAACTGTTTTTT. Protein product: CASPDWGGLEKLFF.

The chain recombines TRBV7-6 with TRBJ2-7; D remains unclear. Germline V CDR1 and CDR2: SGHVS, FNYEAQ. V dropped 3 bases and J dropped 3 bases, with 9 bases sitting between them. This CDR3 region has 13 residues. The CDR3 coding sequence is TGTGCCAGCAGCTTTCATAGGGACTACGAGCAGTACTTC. It codes for CASSFHRDYEQYF.

This clonotype came up many times. This chain links TRBV28 with TRBJ2-2, with D hard to call. Germline V CDR1 and CDR2: MDHEN, SYDVKM. V dropped 6 bases and J dropped 3 bases, with 5 bases sitting between them. The CDR3 totals 12 residues. Here the CDR3 DNA reads TGTGCCAGCAGACAATACACCGGGGAGCTGTTTTTT. This gives the protein CASRQYTGELFF.

The J gene is TRBJ2-5, the V gene TRBV11-2, with 7 bases lining up with TRBD1. Germline V lookup: CDR1 SGHAT, CDR2 FQNNGV. The CDR3 runs 18 residues. Trimming took 4 bases from V and 5 from J; bases not matched to a gene: 19. As DNA, the CDR3 is TGTGCCAGCAGCTCTGGGCACAGGGGAGTGGGTCTAGGGGAGACCCAGTACTTC. Encoded protein: CASSSGHRGVGLGETQYF.